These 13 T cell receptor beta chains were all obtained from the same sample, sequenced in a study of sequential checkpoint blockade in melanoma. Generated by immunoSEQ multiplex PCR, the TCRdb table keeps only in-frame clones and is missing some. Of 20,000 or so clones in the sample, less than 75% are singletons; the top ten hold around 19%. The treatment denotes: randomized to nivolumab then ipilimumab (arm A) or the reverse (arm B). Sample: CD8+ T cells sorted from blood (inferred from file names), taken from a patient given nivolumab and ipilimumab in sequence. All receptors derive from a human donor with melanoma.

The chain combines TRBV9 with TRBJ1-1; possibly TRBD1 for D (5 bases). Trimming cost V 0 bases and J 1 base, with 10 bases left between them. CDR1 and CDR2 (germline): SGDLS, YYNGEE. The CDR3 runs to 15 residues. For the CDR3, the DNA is TGTGCCAGCAGCGTAGATGGAGGGGCGAACACTGAAGCTTTCTTT. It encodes CASSVDGGANTEAFF. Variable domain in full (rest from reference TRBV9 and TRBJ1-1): DSGVTQTPKHLITATGQRVTLRCSPRSGDLSVYWYQQSLDQGLQFLIQYYNGEERAKGNILERFSAQQFPDLHSELNLSSLELGDSALYFCASSVDGGANTEAFFGQGTRLTVV.

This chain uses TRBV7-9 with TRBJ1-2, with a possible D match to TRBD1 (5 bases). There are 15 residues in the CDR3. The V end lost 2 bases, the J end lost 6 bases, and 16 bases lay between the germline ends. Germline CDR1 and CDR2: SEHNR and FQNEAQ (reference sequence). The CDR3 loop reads CASSLTTGGPNGYTF. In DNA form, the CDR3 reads TGTGCCAGCAGCTTAACCACGGGGGGACCCAATGGCTACACCTTC.

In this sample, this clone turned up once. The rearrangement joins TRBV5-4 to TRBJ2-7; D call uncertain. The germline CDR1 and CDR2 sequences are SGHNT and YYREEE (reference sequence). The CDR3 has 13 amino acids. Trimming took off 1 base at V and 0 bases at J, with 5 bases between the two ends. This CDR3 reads CASSLTGSYEQYF. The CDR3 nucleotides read TGTGCCAGCAGCTTGACGGGCTCCTACGAGCAGTACTTC.

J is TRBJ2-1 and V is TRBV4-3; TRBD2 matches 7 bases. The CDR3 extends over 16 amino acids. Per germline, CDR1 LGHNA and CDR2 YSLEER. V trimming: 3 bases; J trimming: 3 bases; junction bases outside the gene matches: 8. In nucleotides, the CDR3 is TGCGCCAGCAGCCAGGGGGGAGGGAGTTTCTACAATGAGCAGTTCTTC. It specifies CASSQGGGSFYNEQFF.

The CDR3 DNA sequence: TGTGCCAGCAGCCCCCGACAGGGTCCGAACAATGAGCAGTTCTTC. Protein product: CASSPRQGPNNEQFF. The gene calls are TRBV14 and TRBJ2-1; TRBD1 matches at 7 bases. Unmatched junction bases numbered 8, after V lost 4 bases and J lost 5 bases. The CDR3 contains 15 residues. In germline, CDR1 is SGHDN, CDR2 FVKESK.

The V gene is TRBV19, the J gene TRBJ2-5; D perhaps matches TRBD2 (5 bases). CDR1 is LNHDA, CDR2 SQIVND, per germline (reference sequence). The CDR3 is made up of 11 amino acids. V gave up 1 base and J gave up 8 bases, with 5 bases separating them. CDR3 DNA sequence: TGTGCCAGTAGTATAGCGGGAACCCAGTACTTC. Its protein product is CASSIAGTQYF. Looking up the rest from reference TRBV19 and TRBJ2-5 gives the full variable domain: DGGITQSPKYLFRKEGQNVTLSCEQNLNHDAMYWYRQDPGQGLRLIYYSQIVNDFQKGDIAEGYSVSREKKESFPLTVTSAQKNPTAFYLCASSIAGTQYFGPGTRLLVL.

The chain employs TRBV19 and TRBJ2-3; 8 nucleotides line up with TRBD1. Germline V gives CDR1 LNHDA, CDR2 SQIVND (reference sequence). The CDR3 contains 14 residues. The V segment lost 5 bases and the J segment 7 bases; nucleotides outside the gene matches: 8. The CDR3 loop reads CASSSRTGLNTQYF. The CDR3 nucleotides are TGTGCCAGTAGTTCTCGGACAGGGTTGAATACGCAGTATTTT.

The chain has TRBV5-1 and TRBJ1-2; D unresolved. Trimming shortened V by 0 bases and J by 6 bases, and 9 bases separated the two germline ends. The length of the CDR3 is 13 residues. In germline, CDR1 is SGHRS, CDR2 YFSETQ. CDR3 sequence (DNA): TGCGCCAGCAGCTTGGTCTCCGGGGATGGCTACACCTTC. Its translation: CASSLVSGDGYTF. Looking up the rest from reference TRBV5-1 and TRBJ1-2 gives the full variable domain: KAGVTQTPRYLIKTRGQQVTLSCSPISGHRSVSWYQQTPGQGLQFLFEYFSETQRNKGNFPGRFSGRQFSNSRSEMNVSTLELGDSALYLCASSLVSGDGYTFGSGTRLTVV.

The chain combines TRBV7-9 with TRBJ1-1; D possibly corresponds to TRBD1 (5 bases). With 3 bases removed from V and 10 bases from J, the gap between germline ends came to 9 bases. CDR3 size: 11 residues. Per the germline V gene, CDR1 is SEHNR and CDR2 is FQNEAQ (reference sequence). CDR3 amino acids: CASSFDSPAFF. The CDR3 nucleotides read TGTGCCAGCAGCTTCGACAGTCCAGCTTTCTTT.

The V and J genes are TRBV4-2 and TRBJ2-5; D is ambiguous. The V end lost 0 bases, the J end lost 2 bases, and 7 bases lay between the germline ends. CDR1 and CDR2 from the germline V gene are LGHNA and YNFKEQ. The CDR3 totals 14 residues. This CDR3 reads CASSQESLQETQYF. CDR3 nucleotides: TGTGCCAGCAGCCAAGAATCACTACAAGAGACCCAGTACTTC.

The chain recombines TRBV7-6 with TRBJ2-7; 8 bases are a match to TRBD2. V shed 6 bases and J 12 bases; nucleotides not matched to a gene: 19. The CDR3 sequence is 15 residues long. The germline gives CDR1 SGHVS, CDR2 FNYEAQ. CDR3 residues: CASSSGRSGGQDLYV. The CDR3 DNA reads TGTGCCAGCAGTTCTGGCCGAAGCGGGGGCCAAGACCTGTACGTC.

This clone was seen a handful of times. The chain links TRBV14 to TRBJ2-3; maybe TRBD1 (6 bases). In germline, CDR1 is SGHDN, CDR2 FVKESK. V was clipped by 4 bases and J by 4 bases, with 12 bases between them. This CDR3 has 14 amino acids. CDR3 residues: CASSLARGADTQYF. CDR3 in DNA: TGTGCCAGCAGCCTAGCCAGGGGCGCAGATACGCAGTATTTT.

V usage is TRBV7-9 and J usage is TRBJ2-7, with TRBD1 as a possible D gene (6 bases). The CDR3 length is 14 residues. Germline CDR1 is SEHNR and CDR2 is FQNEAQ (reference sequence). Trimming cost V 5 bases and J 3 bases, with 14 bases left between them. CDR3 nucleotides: TGTGCCAGCAGCACCCCCGGACAGAACTACGAGCAGTACTTC. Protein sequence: CASSTPGQNYEQYF.